The 18 T cell receptor beta chains in this list originate from one sample, sequenced in a study of cytomegalovirus exposure and HLA in healthy donors (dated by TCRdb to the late 2010s). Preparation of the library involved the immunoSEQ multiplex PCR assay. For the multiplex PCR, a mixture combining 60 forward primers for TCR Vbeta segments and 13 reverse primers for TCR Jbeta segments was used. TCRdb took this table from immuneACCESS and kept in-frame rearrangements with V and J called. Such tables lack part of the clones; where checked against another copy, unresolved V genes explain under half of the gap, and the rest is unexplained. This sample's table carries 74,000 or so clones. Approximately 1.5% of the sample rests with the top ten. Sequenced sample: PBMCs. All receptors come from a woman in her fifties or sixties in good health and CMV-seronegative.

The chain is built from TRBV4-1 and TRBJ2-1; 14 bases are a match to TRBD2. The CDR3 extends over 17 amino acids. Per germline, CDR1 MGHRA and CDR2 YSYEKL. The ends lost 4 bases at V and 7 bases at J; junction bases unmatched: 9. The CDR3: CASSRSGLAGAGNEQFF. In nucleotides, the CDR3 is TGCGCCAGCAGCCGATCGGGACTAGCGGGAGCGGGTAATGAGCAGTTCTTC.

The chain joins TRBV7-9 to TRBJ2-7; 9 bases align to TRBD2. The CDR3 spans 13 residues. Trimming at V came to 8 bases and at J to 5 bases, leaving 7 bases not matched to a gene. Germline values: CDR1 SEHNR, CDR2 FQNEAQ (reference sequence). The chain's CDR3 is CASGHSGSDEQYF. Here the CDR3 DNA reads TGTGCCAGCGGTCATAGCGGGAGCGACGAGCAGTACTTC.

The rearrangement links TRBV27 to TRBJ2-1; D may be TRBD1 (5 bases). The CDR3 runs to 14 residues. Deletions cut 3 bases from V and 2 bases from J, with 8 bases between. Germline assignment: CDR1 MNHEY and CDR2 SMNVEV (reference sequence). CDR3 amino acids: CASSFWGPYNEQFF. As DNA, the CDR3 is TGTGCCAGCAGTTTCTGGGGCCCCTACAATGAGCAGTTCTTC.

V usage is TRBV28 and J usage is TRBJ1-2, with 7 bases lining up with TRBD1. V trimming: 5 bases; J trimming: 6 bases; junction bases outside the gene matches: 12. CDR1 and CDR2 from the germline V gene are MDHEN and SYDVKM. The CDR3 sequence is 15 residues long. The DNA for the CDR3 is TGTGCCAGCAGTCTCCGGGACAGTAGAAAGCATGGCTACACCTTC. Protein product: CASSLRDSRKHGYTF.

The rearrangement uses TRBV19 and TRBJ2-7; TRBD1 might be the D (6 bases). The germline CDR1 and CDR2 sequences are LNHDA and SQIVND (reference sequence). Trimming removed 7 bases from V and 6 bases from J, with 13 bases in between. The CDR3 consists of 12 residues. CDR3 bases: TGTGCCAGTAATCAGGGGTTAGGCGAGCAGTACTTC. This encodes CASNQGLGEQYF.

The chain links TRBV6-1 to TRBJ1-5; the D is unclear. Trimming took off 0 bases at V and 4 bases at J, with 7 bases between the two ends. The V gene's germline CDR1 is MNHNS and CDR2 SASEGT. The CDR3 is 14 amino acids. For the CDR3, the DNA is TGTGCCAGCAGTGAAGCTTCGGGGAATCAGCCCCAGCATTTT. This translates into CASSEASGNQPQHF.

The chain carries TRBV2 and TRBJ1-2, with 10 bases lining up with TRBD1. The CDR3 runs to 16 residues. Trimming cost V 0 bases and J 8 bases; bases outside gene matches: 9. Per the germline V gene, CDR1 is SNHLY and CDR2 is FYNNEI. The CDR3 protein is CASSEAPGTGVEGYTF. The CDR3 DNA sequence: TGTGCCAGCAGTGAAGCCCCCGGGACAGGGGTGGAGGGCTACACCTTC.

The chain is built from TRBV4-1 and TRBJ2-1; 8 nucleotides line up with TRBD2. The CDR3 length is 15 residues. Germline values: CDR1 MGHRA, CDR2 YSYEKL. Losses at the gene ends were 1 base for V and 6 bases for J; bases not matched to a gene: 5. For the CDR3, the DNA is TGCGCCAGCAGCCAAGTACCAGCGGGAGCCAATGAGCAGTTCTTC. Translated: CASSQVPAGANEQFF.

CDR3 region: CASSLGGGGSSNEQFF. For the CDR3, the DNA is TGCGCCAGCAGCTTGGGAGGCGGCGGGAGTTCCAATGAGCAGTTCTTC. The chain is built from TRBV5-1 and TRBJ2-1; 7 nucleotides match TRBD2. The CDR3 length is 16 residues. Trimming cost V 0 bases and J 6 bases; bases outside gene matches: 9. The V gene's germline CDR1 is SGHRS and CDR2 YFSETQ. Full variable domain (outside the CDR3, taken from reference TRBV5-1 and TRBJ2-1): KAGVTQTPRYLIKTRGQQVTLSCSPISGHRSVSWYQQTPGQGLQFLFEYFSETQRNKGNFPGRFSGRQFSNSRSEMNVSTLELGDSALYLCASSLGGGGSSNEQFFGPGTRLTVL.

CDR3 coding DNA: TGTGCCAGTGGGGGCTTTGGGGGGGCAAATCAGCCCCAGCATTTT. Translation gives CASGGFGGANQPQHF. The V and J genes are TRBV19 and TRBJ1-5, with D possibly matching TRBD1 (6 bases). Germline V gives CDR1 LNHDA, CDR2 SQIVND (reference sequence). Trimming removed 8 bases from V and 4 bases from J, with 18 bases in between. The CDR3 has 15 amino acids. Full variable domain (rest looked up from reference TRBV19 and TRBJ1-5): DGGITQSPKYLFRKEGQNVTLSCEQNLNHDAMYWYRQDPGQGLRLIYYSQIVNDFQKGDIAEGYSVSREKKESFPLTVTSAQKNPTAFYLCASGGFGGANQPQHFGDGTRLSIL.

This chain joins TRBV19 and TRBJ2-1, with D unclear. Germline CDR1 is LNHDA and CDR2 is SQIVND (reference sequence). V shed 2 bases and J shed 8 bases, with 4 bases lying between them. The CDR3 covers 11 residues. Here the CDR3 reads CASSIQDEQFF. For the CDR3, the DNA is TGTGCCAGTAGTATACAGGATGAGCAGTTCTTC.

The chain couples TRBV6-5 to TRBJ1-3; D unresolved. The CDR3 is made up of 15 amino acids. Germline V gene lookup returns CDR1 MNHEY and CDR2 SVGAGI. Between the trimmed V and J ends, which lost 2 bases and 4 bases, there was a span of 12 bases. The CDR3 region has the DNA TGTGCCAGCAGTTACCGGGTCCAGTCAGGAAACACCATATATTTT. Encoded protein: CASSYRVQSGNTIYF.

The chain couples TRBV9 to TRBJ2-7, with a weak D call TRBD2 (5 bases). Trimming removed 0 bases at V and 2 bases at J, with 12 bases between. Per germline, CDR1 SGDLS and CDR2 YYNGEE. This CDR3 is built from 15 residues. CDR3 loop: CASSVAGGQAYEQYF. The CDR3, as DNA: TGTGCCAGCAGCGTAGCTGGCGGGCAAGCCTACGAGCAGTACTTC.

The rearrangement links TRBV6-6 to TRBJ1-2; the D gene is possibly TRBD1 (5 bases). The V and J ends lost 0 bases and 8 bases respectively, with 13 bases between them. Germline CDR1 MNHNY, CDR2 SVGAGI (reference sequence). The CDR3 consists of 14 residues. The CDR3: CASSYSEGAGGYTF. DNA of the CDR3: TGTGCCAGCAGTTACTCCGAAGGGGCCGGAGGCTACACCTTC.

The chain is built from TRBV7-2 and TRBJ2-7, with TRBD1 as a possible D gene (6 bases). Germline-derived CDR1 and CDR2 are SGHTA and FQGNSA. The ends were cut back, 3 bases at V and 3 bases at J, with 6 bases in the middle. The CDR3 extends over 12 amino acids. The CDR3: CASSLTGYEQYF. CDR3 nucleotides: TGTGCCAGCAGCTTGACAGGCTACGAGCAGTACTTC.

The chain carries TRBV2 and TRBJ1-2; TRBD1 might be the D (5 bases). Between the trimmed V and J ends, which lost 1 base and 4 bases, there was a span of 7 bases. The CDR3 spans 13 residues. CDR1 and CDR2 from the germline V gene are SNHLY and FYNNEI. The CDR3 region is CASSEVGGYGYTF. CDR3 sequence (DNA): TGTGCCAGCAGTGAAGTGGGGGGCTATGGCTACACCTTC.

J is TRBJ2-7 and V is TRBV5-4, with D possibly matching TRBD1 (6 bases). The CDR3 covers 14 residues. Trimming stripped 0 bases from V and 2 bases from J, with 9 bases between. Germline values: CDR1 SGHNT, CDR2 YYREEE (reference sequence). CDR3 bases: TGTGCCAGCAGCTTGGAGTGGGACACCTACGAGCAGTACTTC. This encodes CASSLEWDTYEQYF. The whole variable domain, remainder taken from reference TRBV5-4 and TRBJ2-7, is ETGVTQSPTHLIKTRGQQVTLRCSSQSGHNTVSWYQQALGQGPQFIFQYYREEENGRGNFPPRFSGLQFPNYSSELNVNALELDDSALYLCASSLEWDTYEQYFGPGTRLTVT.

This rearrangement joins TRBV11-2 to TRBJ2-5; no clear D gene. Trimming left V 2 bases short and J 2 bases short, with 9 bases between. The CDR3 covers 14 residues. CDR1 is SGHAT, CDR2 FQNNGV, per germline. The CDR3 DNA follows: TGTGCCAGCAGCTTAACGTGGCAACAAGAGACCCAGTACTTC. Translation gives CASSLTWQQETQYF.